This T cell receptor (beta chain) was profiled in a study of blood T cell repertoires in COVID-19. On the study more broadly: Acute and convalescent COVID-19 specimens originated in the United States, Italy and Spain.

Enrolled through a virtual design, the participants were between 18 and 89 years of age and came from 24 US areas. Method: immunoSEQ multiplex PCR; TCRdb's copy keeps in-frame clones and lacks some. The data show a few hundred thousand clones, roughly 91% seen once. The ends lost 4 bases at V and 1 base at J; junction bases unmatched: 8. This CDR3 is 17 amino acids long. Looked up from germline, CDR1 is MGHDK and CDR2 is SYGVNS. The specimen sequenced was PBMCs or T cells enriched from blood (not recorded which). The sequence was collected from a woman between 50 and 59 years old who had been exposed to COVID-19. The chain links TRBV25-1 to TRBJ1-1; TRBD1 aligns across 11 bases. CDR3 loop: CASSVLKGQGANTEAFF. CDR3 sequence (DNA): TGTGCCAGCAGTGTGCTAAAAGGACAGGGGGCGAACACTGAAGCTTTCTTT.